This T cell receptor beta chain was identified in a study of shared clonotypes between healthy human individuals. Trimming cost V 1 base and J 0 bases, with 13 bases left between them. The germline CDR1 and CDR2 sequences are SGHTA and FQGNSA. This CDR3 is built from 16 residues. Profiling relied on immunoSEQ multiplex PCR, and the TCRdb table lists in-frame clones only, not all of them. The table shows hundreds of thousands of clones, with more than 95% occurring only once. Sequenced material: naive CD4+ T cells sorted from blood. As for subset: CD45RA+ positively selected. The chain is built from TRBV7-2 and TRBJ2-7; D remains ambiguous. The receptor comes from a woman in her 30s in good health. The CDR3 coding sequence is TGTGCCAGCAGCTTAGACCTCTCGGCGCGCTCCTACGAGCAGTACTTC. Translating gives CASSLDLSARSYEQYF.